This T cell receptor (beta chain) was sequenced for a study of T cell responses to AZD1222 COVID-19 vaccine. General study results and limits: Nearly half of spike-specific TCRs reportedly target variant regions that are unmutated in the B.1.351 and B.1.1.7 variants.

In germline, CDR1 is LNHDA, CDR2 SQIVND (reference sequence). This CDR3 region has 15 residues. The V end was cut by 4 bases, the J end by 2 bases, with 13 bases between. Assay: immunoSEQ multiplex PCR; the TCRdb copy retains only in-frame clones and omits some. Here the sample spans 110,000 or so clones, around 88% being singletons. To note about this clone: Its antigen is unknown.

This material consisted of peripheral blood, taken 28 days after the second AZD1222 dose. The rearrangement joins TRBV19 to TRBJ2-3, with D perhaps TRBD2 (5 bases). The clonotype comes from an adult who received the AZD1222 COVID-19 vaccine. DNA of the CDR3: TGTGCCAGTAGTACCCGGGGAGATAACACAGATACGCAGTATTTT. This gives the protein CASSTRGDNTDTQYF.